Listed here are 32 T cell receptor beta chains from one sample, sequenced in a study of cytomegalovirus exposure and HLA in healthy donors. The PCR was carried out with 60 Vbeta primers and 13 Jbeta primers. Generated by immunoSEQ multiplex PCR, the TCRdb table keeps only in-frame clones and is missing some. The data hold fewer than 250,000 clones, with roughly 80% observed a single time. Sample: PBMCs. The receptors stem from a young woman in good health and CMV-seronegative.

The gene calls are TRBV5-8 and TRBJ2-1; maybe TRBD1 (6 bases). V lost 1 base and J 8 bases, leaving 19 bases between the germline ends. Germline CDR1 is SGHTS and CDR2 is YDEGEE. This CDR3 comprises 16 residues. The CDR3 DNA sequence: TGTGCCAGCAGCTTGTTAACAGGGCCTCGTCGGGATGAGCAGTTCTTC. Protein: CASSLLTGPRRDEQFF.

This clone was observed once. The chain carries TRBV7-2 and TRBJ2-7; D unclear. Trimming cost V 0 bases and J 4 bases, with 13 bases left between them. There are 15 residues in the CDR3. CDR1 and CDR2 (germline): SGHTA, FQGNSA. This CDR3 is CASSLARDLAYEQYF. The CDR3 DNA sequence: TGTGCCAGCAGCTTAGCGCGTGATCTTGCGTACGAGCAGTACTTC.

The CDR3 DNA sequence: TGTGCCATCAGTAGCGGGCAAGAGACCCAGTACTTC. It encodes CAISSGQETQYF. The chain couples TRBV10-3 to TRBJ2-5; D is perhaps TRBD2 (6 bases). The V gene's germline CDR1 is ENHRY and CDR2 SYGVKD. Trimming cost V 5 bases and J 2 bases, with 6 bases left between them. This CDR3 is built from 12 residues.

There are a few counts of this clone. The V and J genes are TRBV9 and TRBJ2-3; 8 bases map to TRBD1. CDR3 length: 17 amino acids. Trimming cost V 0 bases and J 0 bases; bases outside gene matches: 6. Germline V CDR1 and CDR2: SGDLS, YYNGEE. CDR3 loop: CASSVAQGAESTDTQYF. DNA of the CDR3: TGTGCCAGCAGCGTAGCTCAGGGGGCGGAAAGCACAGATACGCAGTATTTT. The variable domain in full, completed from reference TRBV9 and TRBJ2-3, reads DSGVTQTPKHLITATGQRVTLRCSPRSGDLSVYWYQQSLDQGLQFLIQYYNGEERAKGNILERFSAQQFPDLHSELNLSSLELGDSALYFCASSVAQGAESTDTQYFGPGTRLTVL.

A word on this clone: Different DNA sequences within this sample yield the same CDR3. V and J are TRBV30 and TRBJ1-1; 8 positions agree with TRBD1. The CDR3 totals 14 residues. Trimming at V came to 6 bases and at J to 1 base, leaving 7 bases not matched to a gene. Germline V gene lookup returns CDR1 GTSNPN and CDR2 SVGIG (reference sequence). The CDR3 here is CACGQGGWNTEAFF. As DNA, the CDR3 is TGTGCCTGTGGACAGGGCGGGTGGAACACTGAAGCTTTCTTT. The full variable domain, with the rest looked up from reference TRBV30 and TRBJ1-1, is SQTIHQWPATLVQPVGSPLSLECTVEGTSNPNLYWYRQAAGRGLQLLFYSVGIGQISSEVPQNLSASRPQDRQFILSSKKLLLSDSGFYLCACGQGGWNTEAFFGQGTRLTVV.

V usage is TRBV28 and J usage is TRBJ2-1; TRBD2 agrees at 9 bases. The CDR3 runs to 19 residues. Germline assignment: CDR1 MDHEN and CDR2 SYDVKM. Germline trimming cut 4 bases from V and 0 bases from J; bases unmatched to any gene: 13. This CDR3 is CASSSPTAGGESSYNEQFF. CDR3 coding DNA: TGTGCCAGCAGTTCCCCCACTGCGGGAGGGGAGAGCTCCTACAATGAGCAGTTCTTC.

V is TRBV4-3 and J is TRBJ2-7; D remains unclear. This CDR3 spans 15 amino acids. Trimming removed 1 base from V and 4 bases from J, with 14 bases in between. Looked up from germline, CDR1 is LGHNA and CDR2 is YSLEER. The CDR3 sequence is CASSQVASVNYEQYF. The CDR3 region has the DNA TGCGCCAGCAGCCAAGTTGCCAGTGTCAATTACGAGCAGTACTTC.

This sequence joins TRBV7-6 and TRBJ2-5; D ambiguous. The CDR3 has 13 amino acids. The V gene's germline CDR1 is SGHVS and CDR2 FNYEAQ. Trimming took off 4 bases at V and 3 bases at J, with 9 bases between the two ends. The CDR3 spells CASSSLGEETQYF. CDR3 DNA: TGTGCCAGCAGCTCCCTCGGAGAAGAGACCCAGTACTTC. Full variable domain (rest looked up from reference TRBV7-6 and TRBJ2-5): GAGVSQSPRYKVTKRGQDVALRCDPISGHVSLYWYRQALGQGPEFLTYFNYEAQQDKSGLPNDRFSAERPEGSISTLTIQRTEQRDSAMYRCASSSLGEETQYFGPGTRLLVL.

The J gene is TRBJ2-1, the V gene TRBV7-2; D gene uncertain. The V gene's germline CDR1 is SGHTA and CDR2 FQGNSA. With 2 bases removed from V and 9 bases from J, the gap between germline ends came to 5 bases. There are 11 residues in the CDR3. The CDR3 nucleotides are TGTGCCAGCAGCTTATCGGGTGAGCAGTTCTTC. This encodes CASSLSGEQFF.

V gene TRBV6-1 combines with J gene TRBJ2-7, with 7 nucleotides matching TRBD2. CDR1 is MNHNS, CDR2 SASEGT, per germline. The CDR3 is made up of 14 amino acids. J gave up 3 bases and V 7 bases, and 9 bases lay outside the gene matches. The CDR3 protein is CASKLGGSVYEQYF. The CDR3 DNA reads TGTGCCAGCAAATTGGGGGGGTCGGTCTACGAGCAGTACTTC.

The chain couples TRBV4-1 to TRBJ2-7; 9 positions match TRBD1. Trimming cost V 3 bases and J 4 bases; bases outside gene matches: 7. The CDR3 extends over 15 amino acids. Per germline, CDR1 MGHRA and CDR2 YSYEKL. The CDR3: CASSHLTGGMYEQYF. DNA of the CDR3: TGCGCCAGCAGCCACCTGACAGGGGGAATGTACGAGCAGTACTTC.

The gene calls are TRBV6-5 and TRBJ1-5; D perhaps matches TRBD1 (5 bases). The V end was cut by 0 bases, the J end by 8 bases, with 14 bases between. In germline, CDR1 is MNHEY, CDR2 SVGAGI. The CDR3 has 15 amino acids. The CDR3, as DNA: TGTGCCAGCAGTTACTCGGTTGCAGGGAAGGAGCCCCAGCATTTT. It encodes CASSYSVAGKEPQHF.

The chain joins TRBV6-1 to TRBJ2-1; a weak D match, TRBD1 (6 bases). V lost 4 bases and J 8 bases, leaving 18 bases between the germline ends. CDR1 MNHNS and CDR2 SASEGT come from the germline V gene. The CDR3 extends over 15 amino acids. The CDR3 loop reads CASSGWDMRRDEQFF. In DNA form, the CDR3 reads TGTGCCAGCAGTGGGTGGGACATGAGGCGGGATGAGCAGTTCTTC.

The table lists this clone with a few counts. The chain has TRBV28 and TRBJ2-1, with 9 bases matching TRBD2. Trimming removed 2 bases from V and 3 bases from J; junction bases left unmatched: 11. Germline loops: CDR1 MDHEN, CDR2 SYDVKM. This CDR3 has 18 residues. The CDR3 DNA sequence: TGTGCCAGCAGTTTAATGAGTACGGCGGGAGGGGTCTACAATGAGCAGTTCTTC. Protein product: CASSLMSTAGGVYNEQFF.

The chain recombines TRBV19 with TRBJ2-7; perhaps TRBD2 as D (7 bases). This CDR3 is built from 16 residues. V lost 3 bases and J 4 bases, leaving 19 bases between the germline ends. Looked up from germline, CDR1 is LNHDA and CDR2 is SQIVND (reference sequence). The CDR3: CASSIRGAHGTYEQYF. For the CDR3, the DNA is TGTGCCAGTAGTATTCGGGGGGCGCACGGAACTTACGAGCAGTACTTC. The variable domain in full, with the rest retrieved from reference TRBV19 and TRBJ2-7, is DGGITQSPKYLFRKEGQNVTLSCEQNLNHDAMYWYRQDPGQGLRLIYYSQIVNDFQKGDIAEGYSVSREKKESFPLTVTSAQKNPTAFYLCASSIRGAHGTYEQYFGPGTRLTVT.

This clone was detected only once. The chain carries TRBV7-2 and TRBJ2-5; D gene ambiguous. This CDR3 spans 14 amino acids. The V gene's germline CDR1 is SGHTA and CDR2 FQGNSA. Trimming left V 5 bases short and J 4 bases short, with 14 bases between. The CDR3 DNA reads as TGTGCCAGCAGCCCGGTGGCAGGAAGAGAGACCCAGTACTTC. Translation gives CASSPVAGRETQYF.

V gene TRBV27 combines with J gene TRBJ1-5; D is unresolved. There are 14 residues in the CDR3. Germline V CDR1 and CDR2: MNHEY, SMNVEV (reference sequence). The V end was cut by 3 bases, the J end by 0 bases, with 6 bases between. The CDR3 DNA is TGTGCCAGCAGTTTCAGCGATAGCAATCAGCCCCAGCATTTT. Translating it yields CASSFSDSNQPQHF.

The CDR3: CASHGEGNQPQHF. DNA of the CDR3: TGTGCCTCCCATGGGGAGGGCAATCAGCCCCAGCATTTT. V usage is TRBV30 and J usage is TRBJ1-5; no clear D gene. The CDR3 covers 13 residues. The germline V gene has CDR1 GTSNPN and CDR2 SVGIG (reference sequence). V shed 7 bases and J shed 2 bases, with 12 bases lying between them.

This clone was counted a single time. The chain uses TRBV9 and TRBJ2-5; 8 bases align to TRBD2. The germline V gene encodes CDR1 SGDLS and CDR2 YYNGEE. Germline trimming cut 0 bases from V and 5 bases from J; bases unmatched to any gene: 9. This CDR3 has 16 amino acids. This chain's CDR3 is CASSVGLASARETQYF. For the CDR3, the DNA is TGTGCCAGCAGCGTAGGACTAGCGTCGGCTAGGGAGACCCAGTACTTC.

The J gene is TRBJ2-7, the V gene TRBV7-6; D may be TRBD1 (5 bases). The CDR3 covers 13 residues. V was pared by 4 bases and J by 1 base, with 8 bases between. Germline loops: CDR1 SGHVS, CDR2 FNYEAQ. The CDR3 nucleotides are TGTGCCAGCAGCTCCGACAGTTCCTACGAGCAGTACTTC. Its translation: CASSSDSSYEQYF.

In this sample, this clone turned up a few times. The chain uses TRBV5-5 and TRBJ2-7, with D maybe TRBD1 (6 bases). Germline V gene data show CDR1 as SGHKS and CDR2 as YYEKEE (reference sequence). The ends were cut back, 4 bases at V and 5 bases at J, with 13 bases in the middle. The CDR3 is 13 residues long. Written as DNA, the CDR3 is TGTGCCAGCAGCGCCCCGGGACAAGACGAGCAGTACTTC. Amino acids: CASSAPGQDEQYF. Drawing the rest from reference TRBV5-5 and TRBJ2-7, the complete variable domain is DAGVTQSPTHLIKTRGQQVTLRCSPISGHKSVSWYQQVLGQGPQFIFQYYEKEERGRGNFPDRFSARQFPNYSSELNVNALLLGDSALYLCASSAPGQDEQYFGPGTRLTVT.

J is TRBJ1-1 and V is TRBV7-2; D unresolved. Germline CDR1 and CDR2: SGHTA and FQGNSA. Trimming shortened V by 5 bases and J by 4 bases, and 11 bases separated the two germline ends. The CDR3 totals 13 residues. This CDR3 is CASSDGGGTEAFF. The CDR3 coding sequence is TGTGCCAGCAGCGATGGAGGTGGCACTGAAGCTTTCTTT.

This clone was recorded only once. The V call is TRBV19, the J call TRBJ1-5; tentatively, D is TRBD1 (5 bases). The CDR3 is 13 amino acids. CDR1 LNHDA and CDR2 SQIVND come from the germline V gene (reference sequence). Trimming removed 8 bases at V and 7 bases at J, with 15 bases between. The CDR3 bases are TGTGCCAGTGAAAGGGGAGGAGAGCAGCCCCAGCATTTT. Residues: CASERGGEQPQHF.

This clone was seen only once. The V call is TRBV9, the J call TRBJ2-5; 14 bases map to TRBD2. There are 16 residues in the CDR3. J gave up 1 base and V 5 bases, and 4 bases lay outside the gene matches. The germline gives CDR1 SGDLS, CDR2 YYNGEE. CDR3 DNA sequence: TGTGCCAGCAGTTCGACTAGCGGGGGGGCCCAAGAGACCCAGTACTTC. Encoded protein: CASSSTSGGAQETQYF.

The chain joins TRBV19 to TRBJ2-5; 9 positions agree with TRBD2. V lost 3 bases and J lost 5; bases outside the gene matches: 7. Germline V CDR1 and CDR2: LNHDA, SQIVND (reference sequence). The CDR3 has 15 amino acids. DNA for the CDR3: TGTGCCAGTAGTATTTCCGGGACTAGCAGGGAGACCCAGTACTTC. Protein product: CASSISGTSRETQYF.

V and J are TRBV14 and TRBJ2-5; D unclear. Germline V lookup: CDR1 SGHDN, CDR2 FVKESK. Trimming cost V 5 bases and J 5 bases, with 6 bases left between them. The CDR3 is made up of 11 amino acids. DNA of the CDR3: TGTGCCAGCAGCTCTTCGGAGACCCAGTACTTC. This encodes CASSSSETQYF.

The rearrangement links TRBV29-1 to TRBJ2-7; 9 bases are a match to TRBD1. Germline V gene data show CDR1 as SQVTM and CDR2 as ANQGSEA. The CDR3 extends over 13 amino acids. Unmatched junction bases numbered 4, after V lost 4 bases and J lost 3 bases. The DNA for the CDR3 is TGCAGCGTTGCCGAGACAGGGGGCTACGAGCAGTACTTC. Encoded protein: CSVAETGGYEQYF.

The V call is TRBV28, the J call TRBJ2-7, with D perhaps TRBD1 (6 bases). V lost 3 bases and J lost 5, with 14 bases in between. CDR3 length: 14 residues. CDR1 is MDHEN, CDR2 SYDVKM, per germline. CDR3 protein: CASSLSGTIHEQYF. CDR3 coding DNA: TGTGCCAGCAGTTTGAGTGGGACAATCCACGAGCAGTACTTC. Full variable domain (rest looked up from reference TRBV28 and TRBJ2-7): DVKVTQSSRYLVKRTGEKVFLECVQDMDHENMFWYRQDPGLGLRLIYFSYDVKMKEKGDIPEGYSVSREKKERFSLILESASTNQTSMYLCASSLSGTIHEQYFGPGTRLTVT.

V usage is TRBV27 and J usage is TRBJ2-7, with 7 bases that match TRBD1. V lost 4 bases and J lost 4; bases outside the gene matches: 4. CDR3 length: 13 amino acids. Germline values: CDR1 MNHEY, CDR2 SMNVEV (reference sequence). The CDR3: CASSSGGNYEQYF. CDR3 nucleotides: TGTGCCAGCAGTTCAGGGGGTAATTACGAGCAGTACTTC.

The V and J genes are TRBV27 and TRBJ2-1; 13 positions agree with TRBD2. The germline V gene encodes CDR1 MNHEY and CDR2 SMNVEV (reference sequence). The CDR3 is 17 amino acids. V gave up 5 bases and J gave up 0 bases; unmatched junction bases: 4. The DNA for the CDR3 is TGTGCCAGCAGTCCCCGGACTAGCGGGAGCTCCTACAATGAGCAGTTCTTC. This translates into CASSPRTSGSSYNEQFF.

The chain carries TRBV5-6 and TRBJ2-7; 8 bases are shared with TRBD1. Germline V lookup: CDR1 SGHDT, CDR2 YYEEEE. Germline trimming cut 0 bases from V and 2 bases from J; bases unmatched to any gene: 4. This CDR3 has 15 amino acids. The CDR3 region has the DNA TGTGCCAGCAGCTTGGAAGGACAGGGACCCTACGAGCAGTACTTC. Translating gives CASSLEGQGPYEQYF.

This clone was observed a handful of times. The gene calls are TRBV6-5 and TRBJ1-1, with unresolved D. Trimming left V 5 bases short and J 5 bases short, with 9 bases between. The germline CDR1 and CDR2 sequences are MNHEY and SVGAGI. CDR3 length: 12 amino acids. The CDR3 DNA follows: TGTGCCAGCAGTAAAACCGGGACTGAAGCTTTCTTT. Translating it yields CASSKTGTEAFF.